This T cell receptor (beta chain) was obtained from a study of T cells in Graves' hyperthyroidism and ophthalmopathy (dated by TCRdb to about 2019). Study-wide context: Peripheral blood samples were taken at initial diagnosis, before any treatment was given. To identify distinguishing TCR V-J signatures, a discovery cohort of 100 or so patients was used, comprising 40 to 45 with Graves' ophthalmopathy and around 60 with stable Graves' hyperthyroidism. Whether ophthalmopathy could be predicted prospectively was tested in an independent validation cohort made up of about 18 hyperthyroidism patients plus 17 patients who later progressed to ophthalmopathy. The roughly 91 discovery patients were randomly divided into training and test sets at a 7:3 ratio. In addition, the study compared T-cell repertoires in thyroid tissue and in blood from about six Graves' hyperthyroidism patients. After sampling, hyperthyroidism patients received methimazole starting at 30 mg daily, and ophthalmopathy patients received high-dose intravenous methylprednisolone. TCR Vbeta CDR3 sequencing of approximately 140 peripheral blood samples (roughly 43 ophthalmopathy, 70 to 85 hyperthyroidism and roughly 17 progressor patients) is reported in the paper.

The TCR beta CDR3 regions were amplified from the RNA transcripts. The TCR CDR3 was subjected to a first round of RT-PCR using the HTBI primer set and the Qiagen OneStep RT-PCR kit. Libraries were constructed in a second round of multiplex PCR, after which size selection and purification were carried out. Libraries were sequenced paired-end with 100 bp reads on an Illumina HiSeq2000. In the authors' own workflow: SOAPnuke was used to process the raw data, throwing out any read that contained adapters or uncalled bases, had a mean Phred below 15, or lacked an exact constant-primer or identifier match. COPE v1.2.5 was used to merge the high-quality paired reads, and each unique nucleotide sequence was defined as a clonotype. MiTCR v1.1 was used to align the clonotypes against IMGT TRBV, TRBD and TRBJ reference segments. Only V-J combinations with frequency above 0.0001, covering about 99% of repertoires, were analysed. A TCS score was defined as the ratio between F50 (clonal expansion) and ExV (chaos), using BLOSUM62-based TCRdist between CDR3 peptides within each V-J. Welch's t-statistics and random forest reduced several hundred V-J features to fewer than 15, which were used in a naive Bayes classifier (R e1071). TCRdb applied fastp at Q25 and MiXCR to the public reads, then kept only in-frame beta chains. Merged by CDR3 protein, the rows form single entries marked with the most common genes and DNA. The V and J calls and clone size come from TCRdb's table, not from the authors' own analysis. The sample includes roughly 300,000 distinct CDR3 sequences, with over 11% observed a single time. Of the sample, 20% to 25% is held by the ten largest clones.

The germline ends are 13 bases apart after V is trimmed by 0 bases and J by 7 bases. The CDR3 starts with the cysteine, ends with the phenylalanine, and has 14 residues. The entry retains the CDR3 DNA only, 42 bases that are in frame from base 1. CDR1 and CDR2, looked up from the germline V gene (reference sequence), are GTSNPN and SVGIG. The sample holds many counts of this clonotype. Its antigen remains undetermined. Base qualities are not provided; no much larger clone lies one nucleotide away. General study outcomes and caveats: Sample size was not statistically predetermined, and blinding of investigators to group allocation was not performed. In validation, progression to ophthalmopathy was predicted by the model with around 70% sensitivity and 72% to 80% specificity, a median of approximately 6.5 months before onset. Most expanded thyroid clonotypes (frequency above 0.001) were also detected in blood, a finding suggesting that blood repertoires may reflect thyroid immune responses. Ophthalmopathy was separated from stable hyperthyroidism by a 13 V-J signature model, with just over 85% sensitivity and 81% to 83% specificity obtained in cross-validation and 80%/75% obtained in testing.

A patient counted as having stable Graves' hyperthyroidism if no progression to ophthalmopathy occurred over 18 months of follow-up. Hyperthyroidism patients were newly diagnosed, had a disease duration of under 2 months, and were aged 18 to 65 years. Any patient with an uncontrolled infection, another autoimmune disease, pregnancy or lactation was excluded. Diagnoses relied on clinical symptoms, serum thyroxine and TRAb, thyroid ultrasound and orbital computed tomography. Ficoll-Paque density gradient centrifugation was used to isolate PBMCs from 10 ml of fresh peripheral blood. Total RNA was extracted with Trizol reagent, and quality was checked on an Agilent 2100 Bioanalyzer.

The sequencing input was blood. The clonotype was recovered from a woman aged 25 to 45 with Graves' hyperthyroidism. The chain links TRBV30 with TRBJ1-5, with no D gene named confidently. The CDR3 loop reads CAWSVGQAGQPQHF. The nucleotides are TGTGCCTGGAGTGTTGGCCAGGCCGGGCAGCCCCAGCATTTT.